These 20 T cell receptor beta chains originate from one sample sequenced in a study of T cell repertoires in cytomegalovirus infection. TCRdb re-called the reads with MiXCR, one entry per CDR3 protein. The sample yields roughly 630,000 distinct CDR3 sequences, roughly 24% seen once. Sequenced material: CD8+ T cells from PBMCs. Receptor source: a human donor in good health (CMV status not recorded). Some clones in this sample may be carry-over from other donors' samples.

V is TRBV28 and J is TRBJ1-1; no clear D gene. V shed 3 bases and J shed 0 bases, with 11 bases lying between them. This CDR3 is 15 amino acids long. CDR1 is MDHEN and CDR2 is SYDVKM in the germline V gene. CDR3 sequence reads: CASSFWASMNTEAFF. The CDR3, as DNA: TGTGCCAGCAGTTTTTGGGCTTCTATGAACACTGAAGCTTTCTTT.

This clonotype turned up a few times. This chain links TRBV4-3 with TRBJ2-1; 8 nucleotides align to TRBD2. This CDR3 region has 16 residues. In germline, CDR1 is LGHNA, CDR2 YSLEER. Trimming cost V 2 bases and J 4 bases; bases outside gene matches: 7. For the CDR3, the DNA is TGCGCCAGCAGCCAACCTTTAATAGCGGGGTACAATGAGCAGTTCTTC. Translated: CASSQPLIAGYNEQFF.

Ten or more counts support this clonotype. The chain combines TRBV28 with TRBJ2-5, with 11 nucleotides matching TRBD2. The CDR3 loop spans 15 amino acids. Trimming cost V 10 bases and J 3 bases; bases outside gene matches: 10. Germline CDR1 reads MDHEN; CDR2 reads SYDVKM. For the CDR3, the DNA is TGTGCCACCAATGGGGTACTAGCGGGGGAAGAGACCCAGTACTTC. Residues: CATNGVLAGEETQYF.

The gene calls are TRBV4-1 and TRBJ1-5; D is unclear. The CDR3 is made up of 16 amino acids. Trimming stripped 0 bases from V and 2 bases from J, with 11 bases between. Germline CDR1 reads MGHRA; CDR2 reads YSYEKL. In DNA form, the CDR3 reads TGCGCCAGCAGCCAAGAATTTATGCAGGGCAATCAGCCCCAGCATTTT. This sequence encodes CASSQEFMQGNQPQHF.

The V and J genes are TRBV27 and TRBJ2-5; D is perhaps TRBD1 (6 bases). Trimming left V 4 bases short and J 5 bases short, with 14 bases between. This CDR3 has 14 residues. From germline, CDR1 is MNHEY and CDR2 SMNVEV (reference sequence). CDR3 DNA sequence: TGTGCCAGCAGTTCATCAGGGGAGCCGGAGACCCAGTACTTC. Translating gives CASSSSGEPETQYF.

This clonotype showed up many times. The genes are TRBV20-1 and TRBJ1-3, with 10 positions matching TRBD1. Germline V gives CDR1 DFQATT, CDR2 SNEGSKA (reference sequence). The CDR3 length is 13 residues. V trimming: 5 bases; J trimming: 3 bases; junction bases outside the gene matches: 1. CDR3 amino acids: CSARDRGGNTIYF. As DNA, the CDR3 is TGCAGTGCTCGGGACAGGGGTGGAAACACCATATATTTT.

V is TRBV12-3 or TRBV12-4 and J is TRBJ2-2, with D unclear. Between the trimmed V and J ends, which lost 7 bases and 5 bases, there was a span of 14 bases. The CDR3 loop spans 14 amino acids. CDR3 region: CASTTSRETGELFF. The CDR3, as DNA: TGTGCCAGCACTACGAGCCGAGAGACCGGGGAGCTGTTTTTT.

The chain uses TRBV6-1 and TRBJ2-1; D might be TRBD1 (5 bases). This CDR3 has 17 amino acids. Per germline, CDR1 MNHNS and CDR2 SASEGT. V was cut by 5 bases and J by 0 bases, with 17 bases left in between. Here the CDR3 DNA reads TGTGCCAGCAGTTATACGCCTCAGGGAAGCTCCTACAATGAGCAGTTCTTC. Its protein product is CASSYTPQGSSYNEQFF.

This rearrangement joins TRBV12-3 or TRBV12-4 to TRBJ2-1, with TRBD2 matching over 8 bases. This CDR3 comprises 14 residues. The V and J ends lost 4 bases and 7 bases, in that order; junction bases with no gene match: 6. DNA of the CDR3: TGTGCCAGCAGTTATGGCGGGGGGTTGAATGAGCAGTTCTTC. It translates to CASSYGGGLNEQFF.

This clonotype came up many times. The chain recombines TRBV10-2 with TRBJ1-1; D gene unclear. Trimming stripped 3 bases from V and 4 bases from J, with 12 bases between. This CDR3 spans 14 amino acids. The germline V gene has CDR1 WSHSY and CDR2 SAAADI. The DNA of the CDR3 is TGCGCCAGCAGTGAATCGGAGGGCGTCACTGAAGCTTTCTTT. It yields the protein CASSESEGVTEAFF.

This clonotype has more than one count but fewer than ten. This chain joins TRBV6-2 or TRBV6-3 and TRBJ2-5, with D maybe TRBD2 (5 bases). The germline CDR1 and CDR2 sequences are MNHEY and SVGEGT. Trimming took off 2 bases at V and 2 bases at J, with 15 bases between the two ends. CDR3 length: 16 residues. CDR3 bases: TGTGCCAGCAGTTACAGGTCCTCGGGGTATCAAGAGACCCAGTACTTC. Encoded protein: CASSYRSSGYQETQYF.

This clonotype was seen a few times. The genes are TRBV12-3 or TRBV12-4 and TRBJ2-1; D is unclear. Trimming removed 5 bases from V and 7 bases from J, with 9 bases in between. This CDR3 has 12 amino acids. For the CDR3, the DNA is TGTGCCAGCAGTCTGATCCGAAATGAGCAGTTCTTC. Amino acids: CASSLIRNEQFF.

This clonotype was seen more than once but under ten times. The V gene is TRBV29-1, the J gene TRBJ1-1; perhaps TRBD1 as D (5 bases). Germline values: CDR1 SQVTM, CDR2 ANQGSEA. CDR3 size: 11 residues. Trimming removed 8 bases from V and 3 bases from J, with 10 bases in between. The CDR3 sequence is CSSRGDTEAFF. The CDR3 bases are TGCAGCTCCCGGGGGGACACTGAAGCTTTCTTT. Supplemented by reference TRBV29-1 and TRBJ1-1, the full variable domain reads SAVISQKPSRDICQRGTSLTIQCQVDSQVTMMFWYRQQPGQSLTLIATANQGSEATYESGFVIDKFPISRPNLTFSTLTVSNMSPEDSSIYLCSSRGDTEAFFGQGTRLTVV.

This chain connects TRBV29-1 to TRBJ1-2, with unresolved D. The CDR3 consists of 13 residues. The germline gives CDR1 SQVTM, CDR2 ANQGSEA. Trimming pared 3 bases from V and 8 bases from J, leaving 16 bases between. Written as DNA, the CDR3 is TGCAGCGTTGACGAGCTCCTGGCGGGAGGCTACACCTTC. This codes for CSVDELLAGGYTF. Looking up the rest from reference TRBV29-1 and TRBJ1-2 gives the full variable domain: SAVISQKPSRDICQRGTSLTIQCQVDSQVTMMFWYRQQPGQSLTLIATANQGSEATYESGFVIDKFPISRPNLTFSTLTVSNMSPEDSSIYLCSVDELLAGGYTFGSGTRLTVV.

This clonotype was picked up a small number of times. The V gene is TRBV6-5, the J gene TRBJ1-2; 7 bases align to TRBD1. CDR3 size: 16 residues. The V and J ends lost 5 bases and 4 bases, in that order; junction bases with no gene match: 13. In germline, CDR1 is MNHEY, CDR2 SVGAGI. CDR3 DNA sequence: TGTGCCAGCAGTCGGGAATACAGGGGAGTTAGCTATGGCTACACCTTC. It specifies CASSREYRGVSYGYTF.

The CDR3 DNA follows: TGTGCCAGCAGTGGGAGGACACCGAACACTGAAGCTTTCTTT. Translating it yields CASSGRTPNTEAFF. V usage is TRBV6-1 and J usage is TRBJ1-1; weak D call: TRBD1 (5 bases). Germline-derived CDR1 and CDR2 are MNHNS and SASEGT. The CDR3 totals 14 residues. V dropped 4 bases and J dropped 1 base, with 10 bases sitting between them.

The chain uses TRBV7-9 and TRBJ1-4, with 7 positions matching TRBD1. The J segment lost 5 bases and the V segment lost 7 bases, leaving 13 bases of the junction unmatched. The CDR3 is made up of 16 amino acids. Per germline, CDR1 SEHNR and CDR2 FQNEAQ (reference sequence). Here the CDR3 DNA reads TGTGCCAGCACCCCCAACCCCAGGGGGAAAAATGAAAAACTGTTTTTT. It specifies CASTPNPRGKNEKLFF.

About this clonotype itself: A much larger clone lies one base from this, so it may be a read error. The V call is TRBV12-3 or TRBV12-4, the J call TRBJ1-3; perhaps TRBD1 as D (6 bases). The CDR3 has 15 amino acids. CDR3 protein: CASSVGQSSGNTICF. The CDR3 region has the DNA TGTGCCAGCAGTGTCGGACAGAGCTCTGGAAACACCATATGTTTT.

The table lists this clonotype with a count of one. V usage is TRBV6-5 and J usage is TRBJ2-1; no clear D. CDR1 MNHEY and CDR2 SVGAGI come from the germline V gene. The CDR3 totals 14 residues. Trimming removed 1 base at V and 9 bases at J, with 13 bases between. CDR3 nucleotide sequence: TGTGCCAGCAGTTACTTTTTTTCAGGCCTTGAGCAGTTCTTC. This translates into CASSYFFSGLEQFF.

This clonotype was detected once. A much larger clone lies a single base off, so this may be a read error. The gene calls are TRBV7-6 and TRBJ2-1; the match to TRBD1 covers 8 bases. Trimming took 5 bases from V and 0 from J; bases not matched to a gene: 15. The CDR3 runs 19 residues. Germline CDR1 and CDR2: SGHVS and FNYEAQ. In DNA, the CDR3 is TGTGCCAGCAGCGTCCACCGGGACAGGACGATAATCTCCTACAATGAGCAGTTCTTC. This encodes CASSVHRDRTIISYNEQFF.